The 19 T cell receptor beta chains reported below all come from one sample, sequenced in a study of CD4 T cells in relation to SARS-CoV-2 and coronaviruses. Unexposed donor CD4+ T cells date from 2011-2018, before the COVID-19 pandemic. After approximately ten days of culture, CD4+ T cells were isolated. The table came from immunoSEQ multiplex PCR; TCRdb's copy has only in-frame clones and leaves some out. The sample gives more than 25,000 clones, around 73% of which show up once; around a fifth is in the top ten. Their recognized antigens are unknown. Specimen: CD4+ T cells from PBMCs, cultured in vitro. Source of these receptors: a human donor in good health.

To note about this clone: Other DNA sequences in this specimen translate into the identical CDR3. The chain couples TRBV9 to TRBJ2-7; 9 bases match TRBD2. The CDR3 is made up of 15 amino acids. J was trimmed by 7 bases and V by 0 bases; bases with no gene match: 8. Germline CDR1 SGDLS, CDR2 YYNGEE. CDR3 in amino acids: CASSVGLAAGGEQYF. DNA for the CDR3: TGTGCCAGCAGCGTAGGACTAGCGGCAGGAGGAGAGCAGTACTTC.

The CDR3 here is CASSSTGGIGYTF. CDR3 in DNA: TGTGCCAGTAGTAGTACAGGGGGCATCGGCTACACCTTC. J is TRBJ1-2 and V is TRBV19; 9 positions match TRBD1. The germline V gene has CDR1 LNHDA and CDR2 SQIVND (reference sequence). This CDR3 has 13 amino acids. V dropped 4 bases and J dropped 8; count of bases not matched to a gene: 5.

The sample holds a few counts of this clone. This chain links TRBV5-1 with TRBJ2-2; no definite D call. V shed 2 bases and J shed 0 bases, with 8 bases lying between them. There are 15 residues in the CDR3. The germline gives CDR1 SGHRS, CDR2 YFSETQ. CDR3 amino acids: CASSLRLANTGELFF. CDR3 sequence (DNA): TGCGCCAGCAGCTTACGGCTCGCGAACACCGGGGAGCTGTTTTTT.

The chain employs TRBV5-1 and TRBJ1-2; D is unclear. The CDR3 extends over 14 amino acids. Germline V gene data show CDR1 as SGHRS and CDR2 as YFSETQ. The ends were cut back, 1 base at V and 8 bases at J, with 15 bases in the middle. The CDR3 here is CASSLQTSSGGYTF. CDR3 nucleotide sequence: TGCGCCAGCAGCTTGCAAACCTCCTCGGGCGGCTACACCTTC. Supplemented by reference TRBV5-1 and TRBJ1-2, the full variable domain reads KAGVTQTPRYLIKTRGQQVTLSCSPISGHRSVSWYQQTPGQGLQFLFEYFSETQRNKGNFPGRFSGRQFSNSRSEMNVSTLELGDSALYLCASSLQTSSGGYTFGSGTRLTVV.

The CDR3 loop reads CASTQGLGTGNTIYF. The CDR3 nucleotides read TGTGCCAGCACCCAGGGATTGGGGACTGGAAACACCATATATTTT. The J gene is TRBJ1-3, the V gene TRBV6-5, with D possibly matching TRBD1 (5 bases). Per germline, CDR1 MNHEY and CDR2 SVGAGI. V dropped 7 bases and J dropped 2 bases, with 15 bases sitting between them. This CDR3 region has 15 residues.

This clone is a singleton in its sample. The chain links TRBV6-5 to TRBJ2-7; the match to TRBD2 covers 9 bases. Germline V CDR1 and CDR2: MNHEY, SVGAGI. This CDR3 comprises 15 residues. The V segment lost 6 bases and the J segment 3 bases; nucleotides outside the gene matches: 9. CDR3 region: CASSMSGGFFYEQYF. The CDR3 DNA reads as TGTGCCAGCAGCATGAGCGGGGGGTTCTTCTACGAGCAGTACTTC.

The gene calls are TRBV11-3 and TRBJ2-1; tentative D call: TRBD1 (6 bases). This CDR3 is built from 15 residues. With 5 bases removed from V and 5 bases from J, the gap between germline ends came to 16 bases. Germline CDR1 and CDR2: SGHNT and YENEEA. In nucleotides, the CDR3 is TGTGCCAGCAGCCCCTTCACAGGGTCGCACAATGAGCAGTTCTTC. Its protein product is CASSPFTGSHNEQFF.

This clone was picked up one time. The chain links TRBV25-1 to TRBJ2-3, with unresolved D. Germline V gene data show CDR1 as MGHDK and CDR2 as SYGVNS. The CDR3 sequence is 12 residues long. The V end lost 2 bases, the J end lost 2 bases, and 2 bases lay between the germline ends. The CDR3 nucleotides are TGTGCCAGCAGTGAAACCACAGATACGCAGTATTTT. Protein sequence: CASSETTDTQYF.

This rearrangement joins TRBV10-3 to TRBJ2-1; D could derive from TRBD1 or TRBD2 (5 bases each). Germline values: CDR1 ENHRY, CDR2 SYGVKD. V gave up 2 bases and J gave up 3 bases, with 14 bases separating them. The CDR3 spans 16 residues. Written as DNA, the CDR3 is TGTGCCATCAGTGAGCGGGGCAGGGCCAACTACAATGAGCAGTTCTTC. Translating gives CAISERGRANYNEQFF.

This chain uses TRBV25-1 with TRBJ2-1; D is tentatively TRBD1 or TRBD2 (5 bases each). V was pared by 11 bases and J by 2 bases, with 13 bases between. Per the germline V gene, CDR1 is MGHDK and CDR2 is SYGVNS. The CDR3 loop spans 13 amino acids. The CDR3 spells CAFAQGPYNEQFF. Here the CDR3 DNA reads TGTGCCTTCGCGCAGGGACCCTACAATGAGCAGTTCTTC.

This sequence joins TRBV18 and TRBJ1-6; TRBD1 aligns across 9 bases. CDR1 KGHSH and CDR2 LQKENI come from the germline V gene. The CDR3 consists of 18 residues. With 2 bases clipped from V and 7 bases from J, the junction kept 12 bases outside the gene matches. The CDR3 coding sequence is TGTGCCAGCTCACCAAGTCTTCCGGGACAGGGTCTCAATTCACCCCTCCACTTT. This encodes CASSPSLPGQGLNSPLHF.

This chain connects TRBV4-3 to TRBJ2-2, with D maybe TRBD2 (6 bases). Germline loops: CDR1 LGHNA, CDR2 YSLEER. Trimming removed 4 bases at V and 6 bases at J, with 12 bases between. This CDR3 has 14 residues. CDR3 amino acids: CASSPVGGAGELFF. In DNA, the CDR3 is TGCGCCAGCAGCCCCGTCGGGGGAGCCGGGGAGCTGTTTTTT.

This sequence joins TRBV24-1 and TRBJ2-3; weak D call: TRBD2 (5 bases). V was clipped by 4 bases and J by 7 bases, with 11 bases between them. CDR1 is KGHDR, CDR2 SFDVKD, per germline. The CDR3 length is 13 residues. CDR3 DNA: TGTGCCACCAGTGACCGGGGTACGCATACGCAGTATTTT. The encoded protein is CATSDRGTHTQYF.

This clone was detected only once. The V gene is TRBV3-1 (or the pseudogene TRBV3-2), the J gene TRBJ2-3; 11 nucleotides line up with TRBD2. Germline CDR1 reads LGHDT; CDR2 reads YNNKEL (reference sequence). This CDR3 is built from 15 residues. With V trimmed by 4 bases and J by 5 bases, 5 bases remained unmatched. DNA of the CDR3: TGTGCCAGCAGCCGAGTAGCGGGAGGGGAAGATACGCAGTATTTT. It encodes CASSRVAGGEDTQYF.

The chain couples TRBV7-2 to TRBJ2-6; D possibly uses TRBD1 or TRBD2 (5 bases each). The germline V and J ends were trimmed by 8 bases and 0 bases, with 8 bases remaining between them. There are 14 residues in the CDR3. Looked up from germline, CDR1 is SGHTA and CDR2 is FQGNSA. CDR3 DNA sequence: TGTGCCAGCGGGGGTCCCTCTGGGGCCAACGTCCTGACTTTC. This codes for CASGGPSGANVLTF.

This clone was counted a few times. This chain connects TRBV19 to TRBJ1-3, with no clear D. The CDR3 contains 14 residues. Deletions cut 6 bases from V and 3 bases from J, with 12 bases between. The germline CDR1 and CDR2 sequences are LNHDA and SQIVND (reference sequence). CDR3 coding DNA: TGTGCCAGTAGCTCTTGGGAAGATGGAAACACCATATATTTT. This encodes CASSSWEDGNTIYF.

Only a few counts were recorded for this clone. The chain couples TRBV4-3 to TRBJ1-2, with a weak D call TRBD1 (5 bases). The CDR3 runs 15 residues. The V and J ends lost 0 bases and 4 bases respectively, with 12 bases between them. Germline CDR1 is LGHNA and CDR2 is YSLEER. DNA of the CDR3: TGCGCCAGCAGCCAAGACCTGGACATGAGCTATGGCTACACCTTC. Amino acid sequence: CASSQDLDMSYGYTF.

The J gene is TRBJ1-2, the V gene TRBV3-1 (or the pseudogene TRBV3-2), with D possibly matching TRBD1 (6 bases). Germline assignment: CDR1 LGHDT and CDR2 YNNKEL (reference sequence). This CDR3 region has 14 residues. V was trimmed by 5 bases and J by 2 bases, leaving 12 bases between them. The CDR3 loop is CASSSQTGNYGYTF. CDR3 nucleotides: TGTGCCAGCAGCTCACAAACAGGGAACTATGGCTACACCTTC.

The rearrangement links TRBV27 to TRBJ2-6, with D possibly TRBD2 on 5 matching bases. Germline V gene lookup returns CDR1 MNHEY and CDR2 SMNVEV (reference sequence). This CDR3 spans 15 amino acids. V was clipped by 5 bases and J by 4 bases, with 12 bases between them. The CDR3, as DNA: TGTGCCAGCAGTCCGAGGGCTGCCGGGGCCAACGTCCTGACTTTC. Protein: CASSPRAAGANVLTF.